This entry features one T cell receptor (beta chain) sequence. This clone was seen a few times. Its antigen is unknown. The input lacks base qualities; no much larger clone sits a single base away. The data originate from a study of OX40 agonist ivuxolimab in advanced cancers. For context, the study as a whole: Ivuxolimab was a fully human IgG2 agonistic monoclonal antibody targeting the costimulatory receptor OX40 (CD134). Partial responses were achieved by three dose-escalation patients, of whom one had hepatocellular carcinoma and two had cutaneous melanoma. The point of sequencing TCRbeta in the periphery was to test whether ivuxolimab changed TCR sequence diversity and drove clonal T-cell expansion. Among the roughly 50 dose-escalation patients, about 20 had hepatocellular carcinoma, 15 or so melanoma, 9 renal cell carcinoma and 9 head and neck cancer. The paper describes the monotherapy dose-escalation part (N ≈ 49 patients) of the phase I trial of ivuxolimab. Prior anti-PD-1, anti-PD-L1 or anti-CTLA-4 therapy was permitted, and checkpoint inhibitors had been received by roughly 40% of dose-escalation patients. Intravenous ivuxolimab was administered to patients every 2 weeks at six dose levels: 0.01, 0.1, 0.3, 1.5, 3 and 10 mg/kg. The dose-escalation cohort was about 83% male with a mean age of approximately 60 years, ranging from 23 to 79. Here is what the overall study found, with its caveats: In the 0.1-3.0 mg/kg groups, partial responders had among the lowest normalized peripheral clonal expansion, particularly in CD8+ T cells. Low levels of normalized T-cell clonal expansion were also seen in some patients who did not respond. After ivuxolimab, expanded clones were on average more numerous among CD8+ T cells than among CD4+ T cells. At doses from 0.1 to 3.0 mg/kg, clonal expansion was seen in both CD4+ and CD8+ blood T cells between baseline and week 6. Which antigens the clonally expanded peripheral T cells were specific for was not determined.

The trial excluded patients who had a history of autoimmune disease or who were on systemic immunosuppression. In every dose cohort, peripheral blood was drawn for TCR sequencing at baseline, cycle 4 day 1, and cycle 7 day 1. Samples were obtained from an open-label, multicenter, first-in-human phase I dose-escalation trial of ivuxolimab. Adults with locally advanced or metastatic melanoma, renal cell, hepatocellular, or head and neck squamous cell carcinoma were enrolled in the trial. Before TCR sequencing, CD4+ T cells and CD8+ T cells from peripheral blood were sorted into separate populations. For sequencing of the TCRbeta CDR3 region, genomic DNA was extracted from the sorted cells. The immunoSEQ Assay was used to sequence the TCRbeta CDR3 regions. TCRdb took this table from immuneACCESS and kept in-frame rearrangements with V and J called. Such tables lack part of the clones; where checked against another copy, unresolved V genes explain under half of the gap, and the rest is unexplained. The sample table shows over 60,000 clones, and about 85% are seen once. 0.66% of the sample belongs to the ten largest clones.

Spanning cysteine to phenylalanine, the CDR3 consists of 14 amino acids. The sequence is cut down to CDR3 DNA, 42 bases in frame from base 1. CDR1 SGHTA and CDR2 FQGNSA were looked up in the germline V gene. After removal of 5 bases from V and 4 bases from J, the junction retains 7 bases not matched to a gene. The specimen comprised CD4+ or CD8+ T cells sorted from blood, sampled in a trial of the OX40 agonist ivuxolimab. This TCR derives from an adult with an advanced solid tumor such as melanoma, head and neck, liver or kidney cancer. The V and J segments used are TRBV7-2 and TRBJ1-2; TRBD1 matches 7 bases in the middle. The DNA reads TGTGCCAGCAGCCCCGCCAGGGGGGCCTATGGCTACACCTTC. This sequence encodes CASSPARGAYGYTF.